The subject of this entry is one T cell receptor beta chain. The data originate from a study of blood T cell repertoires in COVID-19. As for the study in general: There were acute and convalescent COVID-19 samples, and they came from the United States, Italy and Spain. The cDNA or gDNA used as material had been derived from T cells, B-cell-depleted T cells, or PBMCs.

As originally analysed: Reference gene primer amplification in the assay estimated nucleated cell counts. Using immunoSEQ multiplex PCR, the repertoire was profiled, and TCRdb retains in-frame clones only, with some absent. The D gene and trimming were derived from the DNA, and the V and J assignments and clone size from that table. Seen here are roughly 240,000 clones, around 86% observed once, and the top ten hold approximately 6%. Followed longitudinally, the Seattle patients had been enrolled during active infection. The germline V and J ends were trimmed by 3 bases and 4 bases, with 5 bases remaining between them. There are 13 residues in the CDR3. From germline, CDR1 is SGHKS and CDR2 YYEKEE (reference sequence).

The clonotype comes from a woman of 80 years or more with COVID-19, enrolled during active disease. The gene calls are TRBV5-5 and TRBJ2-6, with D uncertain. Sample: peripheral blood. DNA for the CDR3: TGTGCCAGCAGCTCTGAGGGGGCCAACGTCCTGACTTTC. It specifies CASSSEGANVLTF. Combining the CDR3 with reference TRBV5-5 and TRBJ2-6 gives the whole variable domain DAGVTQSPTHLIKTRGQQVTLRCSPISGHKSVSWYQQVLGQGPQFIFQYYEKEERGRGNFPDRFSARQFPNYSSELNVNALLLGDSALYLCASSSEGANVLTFGAGSRLTVL.